This T cell receptor beta chain appears in the sequencing data of a study of blood T cell repertoires in COVID-19. Turning to the study itself: Both acute and convalescent COVID-19 samples were obtained from the United States, Italy and Spain. In each case, the material was cDNA or gDNA derived from T cells, B-cell-depleted T cells, or PBMCs.

Under the authors' procedure: For nucleated cells, counts were estimated from reference gene primer amplification. Libraries were prepared by immunoSEQ multiplex PCR; TCRdb keeps only in-frame clonotypes and omits some of them. The DNA gave D and trimming, while V, J and clone size come from that table. The sample carries about 180,000 clones, 86% recorded once. J was trimmed by 4 bases and V by 5 bases; bases with no gene match: 5. The CDR3 is 14 amino acids. Germline V gives CDR1 ENHRY, CDR2 SYGVKD. The chain carries TRBV10-3 and TRBJ1-1; 9 bases are a match to TRBD1. The sequence was collected from a man between 65 and 85 years old with active or convalescent COVID-19. The sequencing input was peripheral blood. The CDR3 coding sequence is TGTGCCATCAGTCAACAGGGGGCTAGCACTGAAGCTTTCTTT. This encodes CAISQQGASTEAFF.